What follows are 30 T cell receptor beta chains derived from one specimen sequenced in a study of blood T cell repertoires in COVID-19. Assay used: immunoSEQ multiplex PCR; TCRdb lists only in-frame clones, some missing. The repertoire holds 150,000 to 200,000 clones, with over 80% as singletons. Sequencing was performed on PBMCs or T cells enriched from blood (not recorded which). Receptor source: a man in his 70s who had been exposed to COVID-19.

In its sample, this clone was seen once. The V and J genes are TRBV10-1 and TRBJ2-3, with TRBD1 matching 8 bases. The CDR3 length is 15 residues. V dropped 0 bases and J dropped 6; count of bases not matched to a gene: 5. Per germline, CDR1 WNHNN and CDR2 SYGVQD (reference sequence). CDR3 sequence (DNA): TGCGCCAGCAGTGAGTCGCGGACAGGGTCCGATACGCAGTATTTT. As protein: CASSESRTGSDTQYF.

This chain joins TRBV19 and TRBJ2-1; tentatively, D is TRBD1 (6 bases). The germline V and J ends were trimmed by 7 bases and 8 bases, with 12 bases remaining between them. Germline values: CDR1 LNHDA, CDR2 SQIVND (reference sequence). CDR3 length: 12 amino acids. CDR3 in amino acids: CASTTGYDEQFF. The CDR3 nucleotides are TGTGCCAGTACCACAGGGTATGATGAGCAGTTCTTC.

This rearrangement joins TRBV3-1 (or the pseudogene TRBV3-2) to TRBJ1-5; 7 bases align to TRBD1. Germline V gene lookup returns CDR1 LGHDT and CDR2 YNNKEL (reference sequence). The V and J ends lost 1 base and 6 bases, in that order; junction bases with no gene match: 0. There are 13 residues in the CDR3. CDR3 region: CASSQGTGQPQHF. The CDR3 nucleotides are TGTGCCAGCAGCCAAGGGACAGGTCAGCCCCAGCATTTT.

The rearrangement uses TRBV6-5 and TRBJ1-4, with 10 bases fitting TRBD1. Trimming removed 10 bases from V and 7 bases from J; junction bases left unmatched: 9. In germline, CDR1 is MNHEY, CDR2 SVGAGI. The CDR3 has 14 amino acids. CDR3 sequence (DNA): TGTGCCACCGGGACAGGGGTCTTGACTGAAAAACTGTTTTTT. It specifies CATGTGVLTEKLFF.

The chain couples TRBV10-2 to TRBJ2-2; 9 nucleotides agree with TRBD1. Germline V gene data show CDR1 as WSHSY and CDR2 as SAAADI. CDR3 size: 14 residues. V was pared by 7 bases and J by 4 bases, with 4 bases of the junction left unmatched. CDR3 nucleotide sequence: TGCGCCAGCACGGGACAGGGTAGCACCGGGGAGCTGTTTTTT. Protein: CASTGQGSTGELFF.

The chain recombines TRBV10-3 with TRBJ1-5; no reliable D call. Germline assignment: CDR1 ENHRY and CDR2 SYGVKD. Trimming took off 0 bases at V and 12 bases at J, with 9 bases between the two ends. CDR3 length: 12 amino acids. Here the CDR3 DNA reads TGTGCCATCAGTGAGTCGGCGGAGGTCCAGCATTTT. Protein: CAISESAEVQHF.

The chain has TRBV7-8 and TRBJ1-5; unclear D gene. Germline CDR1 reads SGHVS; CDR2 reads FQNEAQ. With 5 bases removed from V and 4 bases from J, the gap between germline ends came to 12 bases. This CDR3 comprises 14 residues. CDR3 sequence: CASSARTGNQPQHF. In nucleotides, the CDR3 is TGTGCCAGCAGCGCTAGGACGGGAAATCAGCCCCAGCATTTT.

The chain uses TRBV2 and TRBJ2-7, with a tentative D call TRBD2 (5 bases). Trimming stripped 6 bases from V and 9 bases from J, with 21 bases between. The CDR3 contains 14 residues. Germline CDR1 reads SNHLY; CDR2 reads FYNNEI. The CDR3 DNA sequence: TGTGCCAGCAGCCAAGACGGGGTCTTACAACGGCAGTACTTC. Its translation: CASSQDGVLQRQYF. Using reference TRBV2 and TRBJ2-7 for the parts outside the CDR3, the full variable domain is EPEVTQTPSHQVTQMGQEVILRCVPISNHLYFYWYRQILGQKVEFLVSFYNNEISEKSEIFDDQFSVERPDGSNFTLKIRSTKLEDSAMYFCASSQDGVLQRQYFGPGTRLTVT.

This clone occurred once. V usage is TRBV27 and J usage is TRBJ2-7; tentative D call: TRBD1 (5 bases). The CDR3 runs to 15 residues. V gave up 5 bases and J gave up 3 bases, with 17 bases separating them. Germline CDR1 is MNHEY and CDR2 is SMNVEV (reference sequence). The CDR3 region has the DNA TGTGCCAGCAGTCCCCAGGGCCCAGGTATCTACGAGCAGTACTTC. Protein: CASSPQGPGIYEQYF.

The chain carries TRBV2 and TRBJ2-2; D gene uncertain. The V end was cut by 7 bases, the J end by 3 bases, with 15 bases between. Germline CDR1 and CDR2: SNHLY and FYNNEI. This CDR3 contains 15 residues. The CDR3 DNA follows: TGTGCCAGCATTTCCGGTCTCTTGGACACCGGGGAGCTGTTTTTT. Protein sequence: CASISGLLDTGELFF.

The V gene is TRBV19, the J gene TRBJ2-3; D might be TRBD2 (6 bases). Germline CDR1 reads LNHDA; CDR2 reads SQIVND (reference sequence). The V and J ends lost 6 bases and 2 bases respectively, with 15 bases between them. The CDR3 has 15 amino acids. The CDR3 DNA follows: TGTGCCAGTAGATCTCGGAGGGGACCCACAGATACGCAGTATTTT. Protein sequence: CASRSRRGPTDTQYF.

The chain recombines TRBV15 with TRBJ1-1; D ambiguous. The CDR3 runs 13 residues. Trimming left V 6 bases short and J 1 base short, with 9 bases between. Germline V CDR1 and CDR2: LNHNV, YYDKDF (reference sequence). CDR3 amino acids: CATSVTANTEAFF. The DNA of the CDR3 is TGTGCCACCAGTGTAACAGCGAACACTGAAGCTTTCTTT.

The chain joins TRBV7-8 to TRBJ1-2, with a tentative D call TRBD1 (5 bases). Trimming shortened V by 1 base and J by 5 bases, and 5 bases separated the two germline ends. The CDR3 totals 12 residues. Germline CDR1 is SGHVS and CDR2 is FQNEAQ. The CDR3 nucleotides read TGTGCCAGCAGCTTAGGACAGTATGGCTACACCTTC. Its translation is CASSLGQYGYTF.

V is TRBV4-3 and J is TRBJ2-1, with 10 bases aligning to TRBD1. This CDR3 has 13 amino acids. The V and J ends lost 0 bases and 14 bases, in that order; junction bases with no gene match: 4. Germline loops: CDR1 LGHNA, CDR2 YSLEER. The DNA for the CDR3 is TGCGCCAGCAGCCAAGACTCCGGGACAGGGGAGTTCTTC. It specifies CASSQDSGTGEFF.

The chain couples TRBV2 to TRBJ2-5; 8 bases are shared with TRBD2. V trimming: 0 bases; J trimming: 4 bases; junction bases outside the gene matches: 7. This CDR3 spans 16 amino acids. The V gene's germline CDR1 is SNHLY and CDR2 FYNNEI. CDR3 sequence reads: CASSEAAGARGETQYF. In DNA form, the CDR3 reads TGTGCCAGCAGTGAAGCAGCGGGAGCACGGGGAGAGACCCAGTACTTC. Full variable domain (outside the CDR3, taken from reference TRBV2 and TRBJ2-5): EPEVTQTPSHQVTQMGQEVILRCVPISNHLYFYWYRQILGQKVEFLVSFYNNEISEKSEIFDDQFSVERPDGSNFTLKIRSTKLEDSAMYFCASSEAAGARGETQYFGPGTRLLVL.

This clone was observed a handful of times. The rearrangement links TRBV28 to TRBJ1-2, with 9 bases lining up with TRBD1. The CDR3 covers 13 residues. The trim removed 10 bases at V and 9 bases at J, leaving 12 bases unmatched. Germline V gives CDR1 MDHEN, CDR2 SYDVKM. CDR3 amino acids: CAIQGGQGGSYTF. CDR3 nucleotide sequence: TGTGCCATCCAAGGGGGACAGGGTGGTAGCTACACCTTC.

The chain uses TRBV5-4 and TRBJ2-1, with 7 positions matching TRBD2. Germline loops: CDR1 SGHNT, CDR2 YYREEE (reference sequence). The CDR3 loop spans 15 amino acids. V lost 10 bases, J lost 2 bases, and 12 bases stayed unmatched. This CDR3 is CAGSKSGAAYNEQFF. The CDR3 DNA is TGTGCCGGATCGAAGAGCGGGGCTGCCTACAATGAGCAGTTCTTC.

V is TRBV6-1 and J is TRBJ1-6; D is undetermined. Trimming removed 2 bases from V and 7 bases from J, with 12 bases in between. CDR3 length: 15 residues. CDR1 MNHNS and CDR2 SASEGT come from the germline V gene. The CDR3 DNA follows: TGTGCCAGCAGTGAATTAGATGGACTCAATTCACCCCTCCACTTT. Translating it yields CASSELDGLNSPLHF.

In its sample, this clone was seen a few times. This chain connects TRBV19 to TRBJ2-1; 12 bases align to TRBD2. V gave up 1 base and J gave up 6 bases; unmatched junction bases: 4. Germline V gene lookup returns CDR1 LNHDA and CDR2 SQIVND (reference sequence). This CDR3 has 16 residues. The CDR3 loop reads CASSIAGTSGPNEQFF. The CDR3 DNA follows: TGTGCCAGTAGTATAGCTGGGACTAGCGGGCCCAATGAGCAGTTCTTC.

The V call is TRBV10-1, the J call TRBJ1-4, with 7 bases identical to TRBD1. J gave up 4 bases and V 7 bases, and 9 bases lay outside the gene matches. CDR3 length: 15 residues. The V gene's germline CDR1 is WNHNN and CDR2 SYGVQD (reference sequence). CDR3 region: CASNNGGQLNEKLFF. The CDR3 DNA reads TGCGCCAGCAACAACGGGGGACAGCTTAATGAAAAACTGTTTTTT.

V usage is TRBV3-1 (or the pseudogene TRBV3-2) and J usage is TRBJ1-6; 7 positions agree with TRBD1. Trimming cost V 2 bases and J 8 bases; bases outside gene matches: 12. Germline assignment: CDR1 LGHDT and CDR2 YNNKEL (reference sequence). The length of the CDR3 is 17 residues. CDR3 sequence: CASSQNGPGQLYSPLHF. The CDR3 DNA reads TGTGCCAGCAGCCAAAATGGACCGGGACAGCTATATTCACCCCTCCACTTT.

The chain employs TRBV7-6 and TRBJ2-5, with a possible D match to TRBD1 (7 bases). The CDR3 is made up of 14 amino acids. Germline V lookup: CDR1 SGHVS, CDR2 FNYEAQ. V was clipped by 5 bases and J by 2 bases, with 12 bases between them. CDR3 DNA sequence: TGTGCCAGCAGCCAGGGGGGCATACAAGAGACCCAGTACTTC. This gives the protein CASSQGGIQETQYF.

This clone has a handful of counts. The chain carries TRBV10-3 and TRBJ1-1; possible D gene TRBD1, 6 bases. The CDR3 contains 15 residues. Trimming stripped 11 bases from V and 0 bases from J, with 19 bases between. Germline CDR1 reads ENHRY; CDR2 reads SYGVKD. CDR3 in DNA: TGTGCCTCTCAAGGACCAGGGGCCATGAACACTGAAGCTTTCTTT. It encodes CASQGPGAMNTEAFF.

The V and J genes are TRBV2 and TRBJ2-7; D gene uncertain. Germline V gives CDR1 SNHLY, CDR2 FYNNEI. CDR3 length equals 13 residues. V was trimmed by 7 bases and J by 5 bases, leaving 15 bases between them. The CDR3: CASNWQADHEQYF. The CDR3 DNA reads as TGTGCCAGCAATTGGCAGGCAGACCACGAGCAGTACTTC.

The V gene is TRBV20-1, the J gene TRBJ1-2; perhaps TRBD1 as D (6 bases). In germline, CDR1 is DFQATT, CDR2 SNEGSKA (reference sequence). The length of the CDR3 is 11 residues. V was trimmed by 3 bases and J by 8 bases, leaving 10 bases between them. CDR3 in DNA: TGCAGTGCTAGTTACAGGGAGGGCTACACCTTC. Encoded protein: CSASYREGYTF.

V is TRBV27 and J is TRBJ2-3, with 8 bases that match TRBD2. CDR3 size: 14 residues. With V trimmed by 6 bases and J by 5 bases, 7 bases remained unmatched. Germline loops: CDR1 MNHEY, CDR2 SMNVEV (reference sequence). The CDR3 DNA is TGTGCCAGCAGCCTCGACGGGGGGGTAGATACGCAGTATTTT. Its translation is CASSLDGGVDTQYF.

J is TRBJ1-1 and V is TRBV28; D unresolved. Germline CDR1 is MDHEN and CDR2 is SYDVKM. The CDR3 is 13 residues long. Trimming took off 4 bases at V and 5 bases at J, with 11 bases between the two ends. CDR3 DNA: TGTGCCAGCAGTTCCCCTTCTATTACTGAAGCTTTCTTT. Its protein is CASSSPSITEAFF.

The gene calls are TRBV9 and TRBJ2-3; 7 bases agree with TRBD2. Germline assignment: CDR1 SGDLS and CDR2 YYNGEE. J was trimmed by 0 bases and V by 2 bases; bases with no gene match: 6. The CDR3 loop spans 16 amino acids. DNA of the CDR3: TGTGCCAGCAGCGTCGCGGGAGCGACTAGCACAGATACGCAGTATTTT. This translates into CASSVAGATSTDTQYF.

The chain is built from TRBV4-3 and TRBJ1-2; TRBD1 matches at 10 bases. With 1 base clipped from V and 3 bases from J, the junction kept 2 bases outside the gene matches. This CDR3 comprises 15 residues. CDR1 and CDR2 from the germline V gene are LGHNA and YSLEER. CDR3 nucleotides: TGCGCCAGCAGCCAAGCGACAGGGGGCGACTATGGCTACACCTTC. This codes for CASSQATGGDYGYTF.

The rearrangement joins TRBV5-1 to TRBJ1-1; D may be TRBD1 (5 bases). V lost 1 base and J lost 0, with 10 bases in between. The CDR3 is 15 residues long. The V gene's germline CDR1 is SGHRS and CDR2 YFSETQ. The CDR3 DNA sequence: TGCGCCAGCAGCTTGCGGGCAGGGATGAACACTGAAGCTTTCTTT. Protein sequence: CASSLRAGMNTEAFF.